This T cell receptor (beta chain) was observed in a study of blood T cell repertoires in COVID-19. Overall study context: Italy, Spain and the United States were the sources of the convalescent and acute COVID-19 samples. Sources were T cells, B-cell-depleted T cells, or PBMCs; the material itself was cDNA or gDNA.

Original processing methods: Reference gene primers were amplified, and this amplification served to estimate nucleated cell counts. Measured with immunoSEQ multiplex PCR; TCRdb has only the in-frame clones, and not every one. The V and J calls and the clone size are those of that table, but D and trimming were determined from the DNA. The profile covers around 180,000 clones, with 80% to 85% appearing a single time and roughly 5.1% taken by the ten largest. V was pared by 2 bases and J by 7 bases, with 15 bases between. Germline V CDR1 and CDR2: LGHDT, YNNKEL (reference sequence). This CDR3 contains 16 residues.

The sample comprised peripheral blood. This clonotype was obtained from a woman in her twenties or thirties with acute or convalescent COVID-19. The chain couples TRBV3-1 (or the pseudogene TRBV3-2) to TRBJ1-6, with a tentative D call TRBD1 (6 bases). Here the CDR3 DNA reads TGTGCCAGCAGCCAAAAATGGGCAGGGACAAATTCACCCCTCCACTTT. Its translation is CASSQKWAGTNSPLHF.